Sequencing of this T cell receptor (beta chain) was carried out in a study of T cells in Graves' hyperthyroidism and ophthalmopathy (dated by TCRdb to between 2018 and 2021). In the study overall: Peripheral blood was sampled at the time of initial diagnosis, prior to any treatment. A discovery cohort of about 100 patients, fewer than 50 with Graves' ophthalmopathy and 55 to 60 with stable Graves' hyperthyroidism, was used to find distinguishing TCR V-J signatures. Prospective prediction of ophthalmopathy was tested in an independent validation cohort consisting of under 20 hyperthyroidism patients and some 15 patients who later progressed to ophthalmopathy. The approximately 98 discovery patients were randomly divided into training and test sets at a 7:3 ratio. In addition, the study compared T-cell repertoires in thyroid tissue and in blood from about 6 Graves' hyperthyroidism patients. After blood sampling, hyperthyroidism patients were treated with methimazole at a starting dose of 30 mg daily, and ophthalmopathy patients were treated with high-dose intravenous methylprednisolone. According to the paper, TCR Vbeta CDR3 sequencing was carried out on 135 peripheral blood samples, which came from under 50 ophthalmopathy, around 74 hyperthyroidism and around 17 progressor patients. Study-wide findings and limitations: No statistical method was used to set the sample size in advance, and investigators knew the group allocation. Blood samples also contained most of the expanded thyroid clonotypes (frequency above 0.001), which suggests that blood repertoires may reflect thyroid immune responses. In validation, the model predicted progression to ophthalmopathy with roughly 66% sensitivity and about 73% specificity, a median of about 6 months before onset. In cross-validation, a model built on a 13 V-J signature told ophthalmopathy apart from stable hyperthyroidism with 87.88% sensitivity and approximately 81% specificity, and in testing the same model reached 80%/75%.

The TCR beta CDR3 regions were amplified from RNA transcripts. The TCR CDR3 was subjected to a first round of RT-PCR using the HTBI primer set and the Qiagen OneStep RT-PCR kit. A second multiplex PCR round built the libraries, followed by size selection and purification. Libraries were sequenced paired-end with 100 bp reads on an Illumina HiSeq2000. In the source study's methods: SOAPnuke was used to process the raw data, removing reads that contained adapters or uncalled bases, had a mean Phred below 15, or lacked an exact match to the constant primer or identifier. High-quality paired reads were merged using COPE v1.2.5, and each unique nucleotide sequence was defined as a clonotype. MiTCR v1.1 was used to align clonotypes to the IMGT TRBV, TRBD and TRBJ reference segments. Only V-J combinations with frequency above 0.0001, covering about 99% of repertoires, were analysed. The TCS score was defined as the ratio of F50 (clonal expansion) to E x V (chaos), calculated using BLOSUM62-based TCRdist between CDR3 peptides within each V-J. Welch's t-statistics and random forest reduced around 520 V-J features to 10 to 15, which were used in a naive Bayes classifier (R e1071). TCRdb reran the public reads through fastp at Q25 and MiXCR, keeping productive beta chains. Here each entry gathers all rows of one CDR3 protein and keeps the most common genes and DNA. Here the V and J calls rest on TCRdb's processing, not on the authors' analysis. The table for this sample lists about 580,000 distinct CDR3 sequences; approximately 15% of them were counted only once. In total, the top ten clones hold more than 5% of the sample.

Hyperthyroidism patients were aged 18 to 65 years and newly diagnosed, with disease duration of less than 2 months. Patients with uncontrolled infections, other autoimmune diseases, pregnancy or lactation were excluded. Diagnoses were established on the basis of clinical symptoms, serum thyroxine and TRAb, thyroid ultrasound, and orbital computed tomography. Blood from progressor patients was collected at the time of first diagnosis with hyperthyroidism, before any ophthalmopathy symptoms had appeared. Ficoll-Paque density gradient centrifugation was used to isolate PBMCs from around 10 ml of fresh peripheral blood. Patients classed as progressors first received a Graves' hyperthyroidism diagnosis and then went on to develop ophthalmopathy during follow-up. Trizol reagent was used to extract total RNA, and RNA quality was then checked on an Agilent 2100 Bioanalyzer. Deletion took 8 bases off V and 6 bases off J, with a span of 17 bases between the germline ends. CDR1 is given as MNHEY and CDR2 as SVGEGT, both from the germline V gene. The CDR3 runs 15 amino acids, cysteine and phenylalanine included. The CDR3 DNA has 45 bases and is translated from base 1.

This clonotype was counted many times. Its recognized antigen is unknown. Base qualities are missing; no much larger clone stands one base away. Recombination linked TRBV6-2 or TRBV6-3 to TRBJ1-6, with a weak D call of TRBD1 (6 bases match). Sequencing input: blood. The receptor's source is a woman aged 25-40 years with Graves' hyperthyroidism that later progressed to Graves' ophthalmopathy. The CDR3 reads CASSYWRGTNSPLHF. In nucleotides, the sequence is TGTGCCAGCTCCTACTGGAGGGGGACTAATTCACCCCTCCACTTT.